Listed below are T cell receptor beta chains from one sample, sequenced in a study of blood T cell repertoires in COVID-19. The protocol was immunoSEQ multiplex PCR, while the TCRdb copy is restricted to in-frame clones and leaves out a portion. The sample contains tens of thousands of clones, 87% of which appear only once. The specimen was peripheral blood. Receptors were obtained from a man in his fifties or sixties with active COVID-19. Both conserved end residues are part of each CDR3. Fields, in order: D gene, clone size, V gene, J gene, CDR3 DNA, CDR3 protein. A D gene is named only where the DNA matches it firmly. Not every row has a clone size; where given, it reads once, few, many or a size class.

NA,NA,TRBV28,TRBJ2-7,TGTGCCAGCAGTACTCGGACAGCTAGCTCCTACGAGCAGTACTTC,CASSTRTASSYEQYF
TRBD2,NA,TRBV6-1,TRBJ2-7,TGTGCCAGCAGTGAAGCGGCCCGGGGGGGCGAGCAGTACTTC,CASSEAARGGEQYF
TRBD1,medium-sized,TRBV30,TRBJ1-5,TGTGCCTGGAGAGGGGGCGCCGGTCAGCCCCAGCATTTT,CAWRGGAGQPQHF
NA,NA,TRBV29-1,TRBJ1-2,TGCAGCGTTGAAGATCCCCTCGGTCGGGGGGTAGGCTACACCTTC,CSVEDPLGRGVGYTF
NA,NA,TRBV11-2,TRBJ1-6,TGTGCCAGCAGCTTGGGGCCTCAGGGTTCACCCCTCCACTTT,CASSLGPQGSPLHF
NA,NA,TRBV5-1,TRBJ1-5,TGCGCCAGCAGCTCCGACGGGGGGGGTCAGCCCCAGCATTTT,CASSSDGGGQPQHF
TRBD1,NA,TRBV4-3,TRBJ2-7,TGCGCCAGCAGCCAAGATATCAGGGGGCGAGCCTACGAGCAGTACTTC,CASSQDIRGRAYEQYF
NA,NA,TRBV28,TRBJ2-7,TGTGCCAGCAGTTTACGGGGCTACGAGCAGTACTTC,CASSLRGYEQYF
TRBD2,once,TRBV5-1,TRBJ2-3,TGCGCCAGCAGCTTGATAAGGGCGGGGGCAGATACGCAGTATTTT,CASSLIRAGADTQYF
NA,NA,TRBV6-2/TRBV6-3,TRBJ2-1,TGTGCCAGCAGTTACGTCGTTCGGGGTGAGCAGTTCTTC,CASSYVVRGEQFF
TRBD1,NA,TRBV7-6,TRBJ1-6,TGTGCCAGCAGCCCCCGCCCCCCGGACAGGGACAAATCACCCCTCCACTTT,CASSPRPPDRDKSPLHF
NA,NA,TRBV6-5,TRBJ2-7,TGTGCCAGCAAAAAAGAGACAGCCCTTTACGAGCAGTACTTC,CASKKETALYEQYF
NA,NA,TRBV9,TRBJ2-5,TGTGCCAGCAGCGTAGGGGCAGGGTACCAAGAGACCCAGTACTTC,CASSVGAGYQETQYF
NA,NA,TRBV28,TRBJ1-2,TGTGCCAGCAACATAATACCCGGGAGAGGAGACTATGGCTACACCTTC,CASNIIPGRGDYGYTF
NA,once,TRBV6-5,TRBJ1-4,TGTGCCAGCAGTTACTACGGGGGAGAAAAACTGTTTTTT,CASSYYGGEKLFF
TRBD1,NA,TRBV7-3,TRBJ2-5,TGTGCCAGCAGCATCACAGGGGGCGGTGGGGAGACCCAGTACTTC,CASSITGGGGETQYF
TRBD1,few,TRBV7-9,TRBJ1-2,TGTGCCAGCAGCTTAGGGAGGACAGGGGATGGCTACACCTTC,CASSLGRTGDGYTF
NA,few,TRBV4-1,TRBJ2-2,TGCGCCAGCAGCCAAGATACCGGGAGCCTTGGCGGGGAGCTGTTTTTT,CASSQDTGSLGGELFF
NA,NA,TRBV3-1/TRBV3-2,TRBJ1-3,TGTGCCAGCAGCCAAGGGGGGGGGACCCAAAACACCATATATTTT,CASSQGGGTQNTIYF
TRBD1,NA,TRBV6-5,TRBJ2-7,TGTGCCAGCAGCTTGGACAGGTACGAGCAGTACTTC,CASSLDRYEQYF
TRBD2,NA,TRBV7-2,TRBJ2-3,TGTGCCAGCAGCTTAGCGGGAGGGAGCACAGATACGCAGTATTTT,CASSLAGGSTDTQYF
NA,once,TRBV14,TRBJ2-7,TGTGCCAGCAGCCAAGTATGGACTCGCAGCTCCTACGAGCAGTACTTC,CASSQVWTRSSYEQYF
NA,NA,TRBV19,TRBJ2-2,TGTGCCAGTAGGCTACAGGGGAACACCGGGGAGCTGTTTTTT,CASRLQGNTGELFF
NA,NA,TRBV28,TRBJ1-2,TGTGCCAGCAGAATAGACGGGGGATGGGGTTATGGCTACACCTTC,CASRIDGGWGYGYTF
NA,once,TRBV4-3,TRBJ2-2,TGCGCCAGCAGCCAAGACAGGGACACCGGGGAGCTGTTTTTT,CASSQDRDTGELFF
NA,NA,TRBV30,TRBJ1-1,TGTGCCTGGAGTGTACCCACAGGGTTTCTTACTGAAGCTTTCTTT,CAWSVPTGFLTEAFF
TRBD1,once,TRBV9,TRBJ2-3,TGTGCCAGCAGCGTAGCTGGGCAGGGGGCTGGCCATACGCAGTATTTT,CASSVAGQGAGHTQYF
NA,NA,TRBV4-1,TRBJ1-1,TGCGCCAGCAGCCAAGATGTGGGGGGTAGGACTGAAGCTTTCTTT,CASSQDVGGRTEAFF
TRBD2,NA,TRBV24-1,TRBJ2-3,TGTGCCACCAGTGATCCGGGACTAGCGGGGAACACAGATACGCAGTATTTT,CATSDPGLAGNTDTQYF
NA,NA,TRBV5-1,TRBJ2-6,TGCGCCAGCAGCTTGAACAGTGACTCTGGGGCCAACGTCCTGACTTTC,CASSLNSDSGANVLTF
TRBD1,NA,TRBV7-2,TRBJ1-6,TGTGCCAGCAGCTGGGACAGGGGGACTTCACCCCTCCACTTT,CASSWDRGTSPLHF
NA,few,TRBV2,TRBJ2-7,TGTGCCAGCAGATCCCGTAGCGTGACGGGAGAAAACGAGCAGTACTTC,CASRSRSVTGENEQYF
NA,once,TRBV11-3,TRBJ2-7,TGTGCCAGCAGCTACGGGAACTACGAGCAGTACTTC,CASSYGNYEQYF
TRBD1,NA,TRBV2,TRBJ2-7,TGTGCCAGCGGGTTTGGACAGGGGGCTCCCTACGAGCAGTACTTC,CASGFGQGAPYEQYF
NA,NA,TRBV21-1,TRBJ2-1,TGTGCCAGCAGCAGAACGAGTGGGCGCAGTGAGCAGTTCTTC,CASSRTSGRSEQFF
TRBD2,NA,TRBV7-3,TRBJ2-7,TGTGCCAGCAGCTTTAGCGGGGGGGCAGGCGAGCAGTACTTC,CASSFSGGAGEQYF
TRBD1,NA,TRBV27,TRBJ1-5,TGTGCCAGCAGTTCGACAGGGGCCCTTCCGGGGCCCCAGCATTTT,CASSSTGALPGPQHF
TRBD1,NA,TRBV2,TRBJ1-2,TGTGCCAGCAGTGGATCAACAGGGGTAATCTATGGCTACACCTTC,CASSGSTGVIYGYTF
TRBD2,NA,TRBV7-3,TRBJ2-3,TGTGCCAGCAGCGCAGGACTAGCCAGCACAGATACGCAGTATTTT,CASSAGLASTDTQYF
TRBD2,NA,TRBV3-1/TRBV3-2,TRBJ2-3,TGTGCCAGCAGCCAATGCCGGGGTAGCGGGGGGGCTAGCACAGATACGCAGTATTTT,CASSQCRGSGGASTDTQYF
TRBD1,few,TRBV7-9,TRBJ1-2,TGTGCCAGCAGCTTAGGAGAGACAGGGGACAACTATGGCTACACCTTC,CASSLGETGDNYGYTF
NA,once,TRBV7-3,TRBJ1-1,TGTGCCAGCAGCACCCCAGGGAACACTGAAGCTTTCTTT,CASSTPGNTEAFF
TRBD2,NA,TRBV7-9,TRBJ2-5,TGTGCCAGCAGCTCCAGCGGGAGGAGTCGAGAGACCCAGTACTTC,CASSSSGRSRETQYF
NA,once,TRBV5-1,TRBJ2-1,TGCGCCAGCAGCATCCGGACAGCCGAGGGGAATGAGCAGTTCTTC,CASSIRTAEGNEQFF
NA,once,TRBV7-2,TRBJ2-5,TGTGCCAGCAGCTTTGGAAGCGGACAAGAGACCCAGTACTTC,CASSFGSGQETQYF
TRBD2,once,TRBV15,TRBJ2-5,TGTGCCACCAGCAGAGCAATACTAGCGGGAGGAGAGACCCAGTACTTC,CATSRAILAGGETQYF
TRBD2,NA,TRBV9,TRBJ2-7,TGTGCCAGCAGCTCAGGAGGACTAGCCTACGAGCAGTACTTC,CASSSGGLAYEQYF
NA,NA,TRBV7-3,TRBJ2-2,TGTGCCAGCAGCCCACCGGGACAAGGAGGCACCGGGGAGCTGTTTTTT,CASSPPGQGGTGELFF